One sample yielded the 3 T cell receptor beta chains listed below, sequenced in a study of early T cells in non-severe SARS-CoV-2 infection listed by TCRdb under 2021. Libraries were made using 5' RACE. Sequenced on a NextSeq 500. In TCRdb, the public reads were trimmed at Q25 with fastp and aligned with MiXCR, with productive beta chains retained. Rows are unified per CDR3 protein, each entry keeping the most common DNA and genes. In this sample the table shows fewer than 75,000 distinct CDR3 sequences, 15% to 20% of which occur a single time. The ten biggest clones cover about 8.8% of the sample. This specimen consisted of whole blood, obtained at baseline. Source of these receptors: an adult who was a healthcare worker with PCR-confirmed SARS-CoV-2 infection or an uninfected control (not recorded which).

The V and J genes are TRBV4-2 and TRBJ1-6; tentatively, D is TRBD1 (6 bases). The CDR3 spans 16 residues. The germline CDR1 and CDR2 sequences are LGHNA and YNFKEQ. The ends were cut back, 0 bases at V and 8 bases at J, with 14 bases in the middle. Here the CDR3 reads CASSQEGPRGHSPLHF. DNA of the CDR3: TGTGCCAGCAGCCAAGAAGGACCCCGGGGGCATTCACCCCTCCACTTT.

This clonotype was seen repeatedly, ten times or more. The rearrangement uses TRBV4-2 and TRBJ1-1; a possible D gene is TRBD1 (5 bases). The CDR3 covers 17 residues. Germline loops: CDR1 LGHNA, CDR2 YNFKEQ. V dropped 4 bases and J dropped 0 bases, with 18 bases sitting between them. The CDR3 nucleotides read TGTGCCAGCAGCCTTGATCCGACAGAAGGAATGAACACTGAAGCTTTCTTT. Its translation: CASSLDPTEGMNTEAFF.

This clonotype was counted a few times. V and J are TRBV20-1 and TRBJ2-5; no reliable D call. The V and J ends lost 6 bases and 0 bases respectively, with 17 bases between them. Germline CDR1 is DFQATT and CDR2 is SNEGSKA (reference sequence). The CDR3 is 15 residues long. The CDR3 bases are TGCAGTGCCCCCAAGGACCACACGTACCAAGAGACCCAGTACTTC. Protein product: CSAPKDHTYQETQYF.